The 28 T cell receptor beta chains below all came from one sample that was sequenced in a study of post-analysis software for immune sequencing data. Whole-study results and caveats: Controls showed lower frequencies than patients for 4 or 5 TRBV segments, and TRBV5-6, TRBV5-1 and TRBV20-1 were among these.

Presence of unique molecular identifiers characterized the TCR beta cDNA libraries. One entry per CDR3 protein, called by TCRdb with MiXCR from the PCR reads. Altogether some 370,000 distinct CDR3 sequences are present, about a third being singletons, with the ten largest covering 10% to 15%. Their antigen targets remain unknown. Source material: blood. The receptors originated from a girl aged 10-17 years with multiple sclerosis.

CDR3 in DNA: TGTGCCAGCAGTGGCCTACGGGGTAGCGGGGGGGACCAAGAGACCCAGTACTTC. Translation: CASSGLRGSGGDQETQYF. The chain is built from TRBV12-3 or TRBV12-4 and TRBJ2-5; 11 bases map to TRBD2. The CDR3 is 18 amino acids. V shed 5 bases and J 0 bases; nucleotides not matched to a gene: 11.

This clonotype was seen at least ten times. The chain employs TRBV12-3 or TRBV12-4 and TRBJ1-2; no clear D gene. This CDR3 is built from 14 residues. The germline V and J ends were trimmed by 5 bases and 3 bases, with 13 bases remaining between them. As DNA, the CDR3 is TGTGCCAGCAGTCCCCCCCAAGCCCACTATGGCTACACCTTC. Translating it yields CASSPPQAHYGYTF.

DNA for the CDR3: TGTGCCAGCAGCCCCGACAGGGGAGTAGGCTACACCTTC. Amino acids: CASSPDRGVGYTF. V and J are TRBV7-6 and TRBJ1-2; TRBD1 agrees at 8 bases. Germline loops: CDR1 SGHVS, CDR2 FNYEAQ. The CDR3 spans 13 residues. The V segment lost 5 bases and the J segment 8 bases; nucleotides outside the gene matches: 7.

V usage is TRBV5-5 and J usage is TRBJ1-2; perhaps TRBD1 as D (6 bases). The V gene's germline CDR1 is SGHKS and CDR2 YYEKEE (reference sequence). Trimming took off 4 bases at V and 4 bases at J, with 20 bases between the two ends. The CDR3 contains 16 residues. CDR3 sequence reads: CASSPSWGAPLYGYTF. The CDR3 nucleotides are TGTGCCAGCAGCCCCAGTTGGGGGGCTCCCCTCTATGGCTACACCTTC.

This clonotype showed up just a few times. The chain employs TRBV4-2 and TRBJ2-5, with TRBD2 as a possible D gene (5 bases). Deletions cut 0 bases from V and 11 bases from J, with 28 bases between. From germline, CDR1 is LGHNA and CDR2 YNFKEQ. The CDR3 totals 18 residues. CDR3 amino acids: CASSQEFGGQASGASQYF. The DNA for the CDR3 is TGTGCCAGCAGCCAAGAATTCGGTGGGCAGGCAAGCGGTGCCTCGCAGTACTTC.

CDR3 protein: CASSRGQATDTQYF. CDR3 in DNA: TGTGCCAGCAGCAGGGGGCAGGCCACAGATACGCAGTATTTT. The chain employs TRBV12-3 or TRBV12-4 and TRBJ2-3; 8 bases line up with TRBD1. The CDR3 is 14 residues long. The junction had 4 bases not matched to a gene; V was cut back by 6 bases and J by 2 bases.

This clonotype was seen at least ten times. V usage is TRBV12-3 or TRBV12-4 and J usage is TRBJ2-7, with 10 bases identical to TRBD1. This CDR3 spans 18 amino acids. V trimming: 4 bases; J trimming: 2 bases; junction bases outside the gene matches: 14. The CDR3: CASSSPGQGSKRAYEQYF. DNA of the CDR3: TGTGCCAGCAGTTCACCGGGACAGGGGAGTAAGAGGGCCTACGAGCAGTACTTC.

V gene TRBV9 combines with J gene TRBJ2-4; D not resolved. There are 15 residues in the CDR3. The germline V gene has CDR1 SGDLS and CDR2 YYNGEE. V dropped 0 bases and J dropped 3 bases, with 10 bases sitting between them. CDR3 sequence (DNA): TGTGCCAGCAGCGTAGAGGCAGCCGGCAAAAACATTCAGTACTTC. This gives the protein CASSVEAAGKNIQYF.

The table lists this clonotype with a few counts. The chain joins TRBV6-5 to TRBJ1-1; D may be TRBD1 (5 bases). Deletions cut 5 bases from V and 7 bases from J, with 17 bases between. From germline, CDR1 is MNHEY and CDR2 SVGAGI. The CDR3 runs to 14 residues. CDR3 amino acids: CASSKGEEGGEAFF. The CDR3 nucleotides are TGTGCCAGCAGTAAAGGGGAAGAAGGAGGTGAAGCTTTCTTT.

J is TRBJ1-1 and V is TRBV7-9, with 7 bases that match TRBD1. The CDR3 spans 15 residues. Germline V gives CDR1 SEHNR, CDR2 FQNEAQ (reference sequence). The V segment lost 6 bases and the J segment 4 bases; nucleotides outside the gene matches: 11. DNA of the CDR3: TGTGCCAGCAGTCCCCGACAGGGTGGGAGCACTGAAGCTTTCTTT. It codes for CASSPRQGGSTEAFF. The whole variable domain, remainder taken from reference TRBV7-9 and TRBJ1-1, is DTGVSQNPRHKITKRGQNVTFRCDPISEHNRLYWYRQTLGQGPEFLTYFQNEAQLEKSRLLSDRFSAERPKGSFSTLEIQRTEQGDSAMYLCASSPRQGGSTEAFFGQGTRLTVV.

This clonotype was counted a few times. The chain links TRBV5-1 to TRBJ2-7, with D tentatively TRBD1 (5 bases). V gave up 0 bases and J gave up 2 bases, with 9 bases separating them. The CDR3 is made up of 14 amino acids. Germline CDR1 reads SGHRS; CDR2 reads YFSETQ. As DNA, the CDR3 is TGCGCCAGCAGCTTGGACAGGACCACCTACGAGCAGTACTTC. Translation: CASSLDRTTYEQYF.

This clonotype was recorded a few times. The chain uses TRBV24-1 and TRBJ2-3; TRBD2 matches at 11 bases. With V trimmed by 2 bases and J by 5 bases, 5 bases remained unmatched. This CDR3 is 16 amino acids long. Germline CDR1 reads KGHDR; CDR2 reads SFDVKD. The CDR3 region is CATSDSTSGAGDTQYF. The CDR3 DNA sequence: TGTGCCACCAGTGATTCGACTAGCGGGGCAGGAGATACGCAGTATTTT.

CDR3 loop: CASSLGGRSNQPQHF. The CDR3 DNA reads TGTGCCAGCAGCTTGGGCGGAAGGAGCAATCAGCCCCAGCATTTT. V usage is TRBV7-2 and J usage is TRBJ1-5; unclear D gene. The CDR3 is 15 amino acids. Trimming shortened V by 3 bases and J by 1 base, and 10 bases separated the two germline ends. The germline gives CDR1 SGHTA, CDR2 FQGNSA.

This clonotype was recorded a few times. The chain couples TRBV6-5 to TRBJ1-5, with a possible D match to TRBD1 (6 bases). CDR3 size: 18 residues. V lost 2 bases and J 0 bases, leaving 17 bases between the germline ends. Germline CDR1 and CDR2: MNHEY and SVGAGI. The DNA of the CDR3 is TGTGCCAGCAGTTACGAGAGGACAGCGGGCTATAGCAATCAGCCCCAGCATTTT. This encodes CASSYERTAGYSNQPQHF.

The V gene is TRBV6-5, the J gene TRBJ1-2, with D possibly matching TRBD1 (6 bases). This CDR3 has 15 residues. The V and J ends lost 0 bases and 4 bases respectively, with 12 bases between them. CDR1 and CDR2 (germline): MNHEY, SVGAGI. CDR3 amino acids: CASSYSLDRSYGYTF. CDR3 DNA sequence: TGTGCCAGCAGTTACTCGTTGGACAGAAGCTATGGCTACACCTTC.

J is TRBJ1-2 and V is TRBV2; TRBD1 is a possible D gene (6 bases). V lost 5 bases to trimming and J lost 2 bases, with 9 bases between them. This CDR3 is built from 13 residues. The germline V gene encodes CDR1 SNHLY and CDR2 FYNNEI. The DNA of the CDR3 is TGTGCCAGCAGTCGGACAGTGAACTATGGCTACACCTTC. Amino acids: CASSRTVNYGYTF.

This clonotype was seen many times. The gene calls are TRBV7-2 and TRBJ2-7; a possible D gene is TRBD2 (5 bases). V lost 6 bases to trimming and J lost 4 bases, with 7 bases between them. The CDR3 loop spans 11 amino acids. The germline V gene encodes CDR1 SGHTA and CDR2 FQGNSA. The chain's CDR3 is CASSRGYEQYF. In DNA, the CDR3 is TGTGCCAGCAGTCGAGGGTACGAGCAGTACTTC.

This chain links TRBV4-1 with TRBJ2-5; D is unresolved. Germline values: CDR1 MGHRA, CDR2 YSYEKL. CDR3 length: 14 residues. Trimming cost V 6 bases and J 2 bases, with 13 bases left between them. The CDR3 nucleotides are TGCGCCAGCAGTTACGCAGCTAGGCAAGAGACCCAGTACTTC. Protein product: CASSYAARQETQYF.

In this sample, this clonotype turned up a few times. The gene calls are TRBV12-3 or TRBV12-4 and TRBJ2-1; 10 bases agree with TRBD1. CDR3 length: 17 residues. V dropped 7 bases and J dropped 1; count of bases not matched to a gene: 10. Here the CDR3 reads CASTPNPGQGSYNEQFF. The CDR3 DNA sequence: TGTGCCAGCACTCCAAATCCGGGACAGGGGTCCTACAATGAGCAGTTCTTC.

A word on this clonotype: The junction departs from germline at one end; a sequencing error may be responsible. This rearrangement joins TRBV18 to TRBJ2-5, with D unclear. The CDR3 length is 13 residues. The germline gives CDR1 KGHSH, CDR2 LQKENI. The CDR3 region has the DNA TGTACCAGCTCACCTTCCAGACAAGAGACCCAGTACTTC. This translates into CTSSPSRQETQYF.

The chain couples TRBV25-1 to TRBJ1-5, with D possibly TRBD1 on 5 matching bases. The V gene's germline CDR1 is MGHDK and CDR2 SYGVNS. The CDR3 has 11 residues. Trimming cost V 6 bases and J 10 bases, with 10 bases left between them. For the CDR3, the DNA is TGTGCCAGCAGCCCGGGGGTACCCCAGCATTTT. It translates to CASSPGVPQHF.

In this sample, this clonotype turned up a few times. CDR3 sequence: CASSLGVAFQETQYF. Written as DNA, the CDR3 is TGTGCCAGCAGCTTGGGGGTGGCGTTCCAAGAGACCCAGTACTTC. The chain links TRBV7-9 to TRBJ2-5; D may match TRBD1 or TRBD2 (5 bases each). Germline CDR1 is SEHNR and CDR2 is FQNEAQ (reference sequence). This CDR3 comprises 15 residues. V was cut by 3 bases and J by 1 base, with 12 bases left in between.

The chain links TRBV7-2 to TRBJ2-3; 8 bases are a match to TRBD2. V dropped 5 bases and J dropped 1; count of bases not matched to a gene: 14. CDR1 SGHTA and CDR2 FQGNSA come from the germline V gene. This CDR3 is built from 18 residues. DNA for the CDR3: TGTGCCAGCAGCCCCTGGGTAGCGGGGCGTCTCGGCACAGATACGCAGTATTTT. This sequence encodes CASSPWVAGRLGTDTQYF. The full variable domain, completed using reference TRBV7-2 and TRBJ2-3, is GAGVSQSPSNKVTEKGKDVELRCDPISGHTALYWYRQSLGQGLEFLIYFQGNSAPDKSGLPSDRFSAERTGGSVSTLTIQRTQQEDSAVYLCASSPWVAGRLGTDTQYFGPGTRLTVL.

The CDR3 sequence is CASSYSQGRYEQYF. CDR3 DNA sequence: TGTGCCAGCAGTTACTCCCAGGGCCGCTACGAGCAGTACTTC. The chain recombines TRBV6-2 or TRBV6-3 with TRBJ2-7; D is possibly TRBD1 (5 bases). Germline CDR1 and CDR2: MNHEY and SVGEGT. V gave up 0 bases and J gave up 3 bases, with 9 bases separating them. This CDR3 has 14 amino acids.

The chain uses TRBV12-3 or TRBV12-4 and TRBJ2-5; D gene uncertain. The CDR3 contains 12 residues. V lost 8 bases and J 0 bases, leaving 7 bases between the germline ends. CDR3 sequence (DNA): TGTGCCAGCCCCCGGCACCAAGAGACCCAGTACTTC. It is translated as CASPRHQETQYF.

This clonotype turned up a few times. This chain links TRBV20-1 with TRBJ1-5; D gene uncertain. The CDR3 is 12 residues long. The ends were cut back, 6 bases at V and 4 bases at J, with 10 bases in the middle. Looked up from germline, CDR1 is DFQATT and CDR2 is SNEGSKA (reference sequence). CDR3 sequence reads: CSAGLPNQPQHF. CDR3 DNA sequence: TGCAGTGCGGGGTTACCAAATCAGCCCCAGCATTTT.

This clonotype has only a few counts. The chain carries TRBV15 and TRBJ2-1; possibly TRBD2 for D (6 bases). The CDR3 is 17 residues long. The germline CDR1 and CDR2 sequences are LNHNV and YYDKDF (reference sequence). V lost 5 bases and J lost 2, with 19 bases in between. The CDR3 bases are TGTGCCACCAGCGGGGGTGGGACCGGCGGGACCTACAATGAGCAGTTCTTC. It specifies CATSGGGTGGTYNEQFF. Drawing the rest from reference TRBV15 and TRBJ2-1, the complete variable domain is DAMVIQNPRYQVTQFGKPVTLSCSQTLNHNVMYWYQQKSSQAPKLLFHYYDKDFNNEADTPDNFQSRRPNTSFCFLDIRSPGLGDTAMYLCATSGGGTGGTYNEQFFGPGTRLTVL.

This clonotype was seen repeatedly, ten times or more. The chain joins TRBV4-1 to TRBJ2-7; 10 bases align to TRBD2. The CDR3 contains 15 residues. The V segment lost 1 base and the J segment 7 bases; nucleotides outside the gene matches: 7. CDR1 and CDR2 from the germline V gene are MGHRA and YSYEKL. The CDR3 sequence: CASSQASSGGREQYF. CDR3 DNA sequence: TGCGCCAGCAGCCAAGCAAGTAGCGGGGGGAGAGAGCAGTACTTC.